The source of this TCR beta chain is a study of T cells after posttransplantation cyclophosphamide. TCRdb keeps only in-frame clones here, not all; method: immunoSEQ multiplex PCR. There are more than 50,000 clones in the sample; roughly 84% occur only once, and 2.8% lies in the top ten. CDR3 length: 13 amino acids. V lost 6 bases, J lost 6 bases, and 11 bases lay in between. Germline V gene sequence: CDR1 MNHEY, CDR2 SMNVEV (reference sequence). Sample: PBMCs. V usage is TRBV27 and J usage is TRBJ2-2; perhaps TRBD1 as D (5 bases). The receptor was isolated from a man aged 25-45 years with a blood cancer, CMV-positive, and with a related stem cell donor. The CDR3 DNA reads as TGTGCCAGCAGCCCCAGGGTTGCCGGGGAGCTGTTTTTT. Its protein product is CASSPRVAGELFF.